Below are 20 T cell receptor beta chains sequenced from a single sample in a study of regulatory T cells in long-lasting Graves disease. Libraries of TCR beta came from iRepertoire HTBI primers plus Arm-PCR of CDR3 regions. TCRdb reprocessed the multiplex PCR reads with MiXCR, giving one entry per CDR3 protein. Of 650,000 to 700,000 distinct CDR3 sequences listed, about 30% are singletons. Described time point: persistent/refractory GD, antithyroid drugs over 5 years with positive TRAb. The TCR library used RNA extracted from PBMCs. This sample comprised peripheral blood mononuclear cells (PBMCs), obtained when the disease was refractory, from a patient treated with antithyroid drugs. The receptors come from a female donor with Graves disease.

The chain uses TRBV10-3 and TRBJ2-2, with a weak D call TRBD1 (6 bases). Germline V lookup: CDR1 ENHRY, CDR2 SYGVKD. Deletions cut 6 bases from V and 1 base from J, with 9 bases between. There are 14 residues in the CDR3. The CDR3 DNA reads TGTGCCATCAGCCAGACAGGGAACACCGGGGAGCTGTTTTTT. The encoded protein is CAISQTGNTGELFF.

This clonotype was counted between two and nine times. CDR3 sequence reads: CAIRDGGSYEQYF. The CDR3 nucleotides read TGTGCCATAAGGGACGGGGGCTCCTACGAGCAGTACTTC. The chain has TRBV10-3 and TRBJ2-7; D possibly corresponds to TRBD2 (6 bases). Per the germline V gene, CDR1 is ENHRY and CDR2 is SYGVKD. The CDR3 covers 13 residues. Trimming shortened V by 9 bases and J by 0 bases, and 12 bases separated the two germline ends.

This clonotype was counted between two and nine times. This chain links TRBV5-1 with TRBJ1-2; D is ambiguous. CDR3 length: 14 residues. The germline CDR1 and CDR2 sequences are SGHRS and YFSETQ. Trimming took 4 bases from V and 1 from J, leaving 11 bases between them. The CDR3 loop reads CASSQDGDNYGYTF. In DNA form, the CDR3 reads TGCGCCAGCAGCCAGGACGGCGATAACTATGGCTACACCTTC.

This clonotype came up a few times. V is TRBV6-5 and J is TRBJ1-3; possibly TRBD1 for D (6 bases). V lost 3 bases, J lost 2 bases, and 14 bases lay in between. The CDR3 contains 16 residues. Germline CDR1 reads MNHEY; CDR2 reads SVGAGI. The CDR3 DNA follows: TGTGCCAGCAGTTATTGGTCGGGGGCGGCTGGAAACACCATATATTTT. This encodes CASSYWSGAAGNTIYF.

This clonotype was counted at least ten times. The V call is TRBV6-1, the J call TRBJ1-2, with 7 bases lining up with TRBD1. V gave up 10 bases and J gave up 4 bases; unmatched junction bases: 3. Germline V gene lookup returns CDR1 MNHNS and CDR2 SASEGT. The CDR3 loop spans 11 amino acids. This CDR3 reads CATRGFYGYTF. CDR3 nucleotide sequence: TGTGCCACCAGGGGGTTCTATGGCTACACCTTC.

This clonotype has more than one count but fewer than ten. The chain couples TRBV20-1 to TRBJ1-2, with D possibly matching TRBD1 (5 bases). V lost 0 bases to trimming and J lost 4 bases, with 12 bases between them. CDR1 is DFQATT and CDR2 is SNEGSKA in the germline V gene (reference sequence). This CDR3 spans 14 amino acids. CDR3 sequence reads: CSARDGGVAYGYTF. CDR3 nucleotides: TGCAGTGCTAGAGATGGGGGGGTTGCCTATGGCTACACCTTC.

The chain employs TRBV3-1 and TRBJ2-7, with a weak D call TRBD2 (6 bases). The CDR3 covers 14 residues. The ends were cut back, 3 bases at V and 7 bases at J, with 16 bases in the middle. Germline V lookup: CDR1 LGHDT, CDR2 YNNKEL (reference sequence). Here the CDR3 reads CASSQGLAAREQYF. The CDR3 DNA reads TGTGCCAGCAGCCAGGGATTAGCGGCAAGGGAGCAGTACTTC.

This rearrangement joins TRBV5-1 to TRBJ2-3; tentatively, D is TRBD1 or TRBD2 (5 bases each). Germline V lookup: CDR1 SGHRS, CDR2 YFSETQ. The CDR3 spans 14 residues. V lost 1 base, J lost 4 bases, and 10 bases lay in between. CDR3 loop: CASSLRGTSDTQYF. The CDR3 DNA sequence: TGCGCCAGCAGCTTGCGAGGGACGTCAGATACGCAGTATTTT.

In the case of this clonotype: A read error is possible here, since a much larger clone lies one base away. The chain uses TRBV28 and TRBJ1-1, with D unclear. Trimming removed 3 bases from V and 4 bases from J, with 12 bases in between. Looked up from germline, CDR1 is MDHEN and CDR2 is SYDVKM. This CDR3 contains 14 residues. CDR3 nucleotide sequence: TGTGCCAGCAGTTTGCCCCGGATAGGCACTGAAGCTTTCTTT. Its protein product is CASSLPRIGTEAFF.

The table lists this clonotype with a few counts. The J gene is TRBJ1-2, the V gene TRBV6-6; D gene unclear. The ends were cut back, 0 bases at V and 3 bases at J, with 11 bases in the middle. The CDR3 has 15 amino acids. Germline assignment: CDR1 MNHNY and CDR2 SVGAGI (reference sequence). The CDR3 DNA follows: TGTGCCAGCAGTTACTCGGCAGGAGGTCACTATGGCTACACCTTC. It is translated as CASSYSAGGHYGYTF.

The rearrangement joins TRBV5-1 to TRBJ1-4; 7 bases fit TRBD1. CDR3 length: 14 amino acids. Trimming cost V 4 bases and J 3 bases; bases outside gene matches: 3. Germline CDR1 SGHRS, CDR2 YFSETQ. CDR3 sequence (DNA): TGCGCCAGCAGCAGGGGGCCAGCTAATGAAAAACTGTTTTTT. It specifies CASSRGPANEKLFF.

This clonotype was seen only once. A read error may explain this, as a much larger clone is one base away. The gene calls are TRBV28 and TRBJ2-2; 8 nucleotides line up with TRBD2. V lost 7 bases and J lost 7; bases outside the gene matches: 11. The CDR3 spans 15 residues. Germline V gives CDR1 MDHEN, CDR2 SYDVKM. The CDR3 here is CASTPGGQVVGELFF. CDR3 nucleotide sequence: TGTGCCAGCACACCGGGGGGGCAGGTCGTCGGGGAGCTGTTTTTT.

This clonotype was counted only a few times. The chain carries TRBV19 and TRBJ1-5; no firm D call. CDR1 is LNHDA, CDR2 SQIVND, per germline (reference sequence). V lost 4 bases and J 3 bases, leaving 10 bases between the germline ends. CDR3 length equals 14 residues. CDR3 residues: CASSRGQYNQPQHF. Written as DNA, the CDR3 is TGTGCCAGTAGTAGAGGCCAGTACAATCAGCCCCAGCATTTT.

Only one count was recorded for this clonotype. The rearrangement uses TRBV19 and TRBJ1-2; D perhaps matches TRBD1 (6 bases). The V end was cut by 5 bases, the J end by 10 bases, with 14 bases between. The germline CDR1 and CDR2 sequences are LNHDA and SQIVND (reference sequence). The length of the CDR3 is 12 residues. The DNA of the CDR3 is TGTGCCAGTAGTCCTACAGGGACTGACTACACCTTC. This sequence encodes CASSPTGTDYTF.

The chain combines TRBV6-1 with TRBJ1-2; D call uncertain. Germline V gives CDR1 MNHNS, CDR2 SASEGT. Trimming stripped 2 bases from V and 5 bases from J, with 15 bases between. The length of the CDR3 is 15 residues. CDR3 sequence reads: CASSEYGSRGYGYTF. In nucleotides, the CDR3 is TGTGCCAGCAGTGAATACGGGAGCAGAGGGTATGGCTACACCTTC.

The chain joins TRBV11-2 to TRBJ1-3; D gene ambiguous. The CDR3 has 15 amino acids. Germline V gene sequence: CDR1 SGHAT, CDR2 FQNNGV. The V end was cut by 5 bases, the J end by 0 bases, with 11 bases between. The CDR3 is CASSARTGSGNTIYF. The CDR3, as DNA: TGTGCCAGCAGCGCTAGGACGGGCTCTGGAAACACCATATATTTT.

The chain carries TRBV20-1 and TRBJ1-1; tentatively, D is TRBD1 (6 bases). V dropped 6 bases and J dropped 4 bases, with 18 bases sitting between them. Germline-derived CDR1 and CDR2 are DFQATT and SNEGSKA (reference sequence). The CDR3 sequence is 14 residues long. CDR3 residues: CSATAGVGSTEAFF. For the CDR3, the DNA is TGCAGTGCGACAGCAGGGGTTGGGAGCACTGAAGCTTTCTTT.

This clonotype has just a few counts. The chain joins TRBV5-6 to TRBJ1-2; D is undetermined. This CDR3 contains 15 residues. V dropped 1 base and J dropped 0 bases, with 10 bases sitting between them. CDR1 SGHDT and CDR2 YYEEEE come from the germline V gene. CDR3 DNA: TGTGCCAGCAGCTTGAAGCCCTACTCTAACTATGGCTACACCTTC. This sequence encodes CASSLKPYSNYGYTF.

This clonotype was recorded many times. V and J are TRBV6-2 or TRBV6-3 and TRBJ1-2; 10 bases are shared with TRBD1. Germline V gives CDR1 MNHEY, CDR2 SVGEGT. Trimming removed 2 bases from V and 4 bases from J; junction bases left unmatched: 10. The CDR3 runs to 17 residues. CDR3 in amino acids: CASSYRGQGEYFYGYTF. The CDR3 DNA is TGTGCCAGCAGTTACCGTGGACAGGGGGAATACTTCTATGGCTACACCTTC.

In its sample, this clonotype was seen a few times. The chain links TRBV7-3 to TRBJ2-5; TRBD2 is a possible D gene (5 bases). This CDR3 region has 15 residues. The germline CDR1 and CDR2 sequences are SGHTA and FQGTGA. Trimming left V 5 bases short and J 2 bases short, with 15 bases between. The CDR3, as DNA: TGTGCCAGCAGCCCCGGGGATACTCGACAAGAGACCCAGTACTTC. This sequence encodes CASSPGDTRQETQYF.